The entry that follows covers one T cell receptor (beta chain) sequence. The data belong to a study of OX40 agonist ivuxolimab in advanced cancers. Germline CDR1 and CDR2: GTSNPN and SVGIG (reference sequence). CDR3 length equals 14 residues. V was trimmed by 2 bases and J by 6 bases, leaving 15 bases between them. Measured with immunoSEQ multiplex PCR; TCRdb has only the in-frame clones, and not every one. The sample includes fewer than 85,000 clones, around 86% of them seen just once. This TCR was sampled from an adult with an advanced solid tumor such as melanoma, head and neck, liver or kidney cancer. The sample consisted of CD4+ or CD8+ T cells sorted from blood, taken in a trial of the OX40 agonist ivuxolimab. The rearrangement joins TRBV30 to TRBJ2-3; D possibly corresponds to TRBD2 (5 bases). The CDR3, as DNA: TGTGCCTGGAGTCCCAAGGGAGTACGTGATACGCAGTATTTT. Translation: CAWSPKGVRDTQYF.